The rows below give T cell receptor beta chains drawn from one sample of a study of identical twins. TCRdb independently ran MiXCR on the 5' RACE reads; one entry per CDR3 protein. The profile shows more than 600,000 distinct CDR3 sequences, 15% to 20% of them singletons. These data also featured in a second study, about T cells expressing NK-cell markers.

The material sequenced was PBMCs. All receptors derive from a woman younger than 30 in good health. The CDR3 runs from the conserved cysteine through the conserved F or W. The order of the fields is V gene, D gene, J gene, clone size, CDR3 protein, CDR3 DNA. The D gene is left open where the match is weak. Size tells how often a clone was seen (once, few, many) or the class of an expanded clone, and some rows leave it out.

TRBV10-3,.,TRBJ2-1,.,CAISEYEVGEQFF,TGTGCCATCAGTGAGTATGAGGTCGGTGAGCAGTTCTTC
TRBV20-1,TRBD1,TRBJ1-1,.,CSARLTGGSLTFF,TGCAGTGCTAGGCTCACAGGGGGCTCCCTGACTTTCTTT
TRBV11-1,TRBD2,TRBJ2-5,few,CASSLGLAGANLQETQYF,TGTGCCAGCAGCTTAGGCCTAGCGGGAGCGAATTTACAAGAGACCCAGTACTTC
TRBV4-3,.,TRBJ2-1,few,CASSPVTGWVSNEQFF,TGCGCCAGCAGCCCCGTGACTGGGTGGGTTAGCAATGAGCAGTTCTTC
TRBV5-6,.,TRBJ2-7,.,CASSYPPRPGEFYEQYF,TGTGCCAGCAGCTATCCACCGAGACCAGGGGAATTCTACGAGCAGTACTTC
TRBV9,.,TRBJ2-3,.,CASSVVGGGGPTDTQYF,TGTGCCAGCAGCGTAGTGGGAGGGGGGGGGCCCACAGATACGCAGTATTTT
TRBV3-1,TRBD1,TRBJ2-2,few,CASSSDRGLSTGELFF,TGTGCCAGCAGCTCAGACAGGGGGCTATCAACCGGGGAGCTGTTTTTT
TRBV2,TRBD1,TRBJ2-3,few,CASRPDRGSMGTQYF,TGTGCCAGCAGACCCGACAGGGGTAGTATGGGTACGCAGTATTTT
TRBV7-9,.,TRBJ2-3,few,CASSGMTDTQYF,TGTGCCAGCAGCGGGATGACAGATACGCAGTATTTT
TRBV11-2,TRBD1,TRBJ1-1,.,CASSLAPGGEAFF,TGTGCCAGCAGCTTGGCCCCAGGGGGTGAAGCTTTCTTT
TRBV12-3/TRBV12-4,TRBD2,TRBJ2-1,.,CASSPTSGGFNEQFF,TGTGCCAGCAGCCCAACTAGCGGGGGGTTCAATGAGCAGTTCTTC
TRBV7-9,.,TRBJ2-2,.,CASILTAVNTGELFF,TGTGCCAGCATCCTCACGGCGGTAAACACCGGGGAGCTGTTTTTT
TRBV7-2,TRBD1,TRBJ2-3,few,CASSFYRGSTDTQYF,TGTGCCAGCAGCTTCTACAGGGGGTCGACAGATACGCAGTATTTT
TRBV6-1,TRBD1,TRBJ2-2,.,CASSATGENTGELFF,TGTGCCAGCAGTGCGACAGGGGAGAACACCGGGGAGCTGTTTTTT
TRBV21-1,.,TRBJ2-5,.,CASSKVGTRTSGQETQYF,TGTGCCAGCAGCAAAGTTGGGACACGGACTAGCGGCCAAGAGACCCAGTACTTC
TRBV6-1,.,TRBJ1-1,.,CASSPPPVGNTEAFF,TGTGCCAGCAGCCCTCCCCCGGTCGGGAACACTGAAGCTTTCTTT
TRBV6-1,.,TRBJ2-5,few,CASSALPTALETQYF,TGTGCCAGCTCAGCGCTTCCGACAGCGTTGGAGACCCAGTACTTC
TRBV6-1,.,TRBJ2-3,.,CASSGQPRDTQYF,TGTGCCAGCAGCGGACAGCCCCGAGATACGCAGTATTTT
TRBV7-9,TRBD2,TRBJ2-7,.,CASSLVLAGDHYEQYF,TGTGCCAGCAGCTTAGTACTAGCGGGAGATCACTACGAGCAGTACTTC
TRBV20-1,.,TRBJ1-2,.,CSARDRRREAGYTF,TGCAGTGCTAGAGATCGTCGCCGGGAAGCTGGCTACACCTTC
TRBV5-5,TRBD1,TRBJ1-6,.,CASSLIGTGDSPLHF,TGTGCCAGCAGCTTAATCGGGACAGGGGATTCACCCCTCCACTTT
TRBV12-3/TRBV12-4,.,TRBJ1-2,many,CASSQDSFFYGYTF,TGTGCCAGCAGCCAAGACAGCTTCTTCTATGGCTACACCTTC
TRBV6-1,.,TRBJ1-1,few,CASSARVFTEAFF,TGTGCCAGCAGTGCCAGGGTCTTCACTGAAGCTTTCTTT
TRBV3-1,.,TRBJ2-1,.,CASSPDSTTDEQFF,TGTGCCAGCAGCCCTGACTCCACTACGGATGAGCAGTTCTTC
TRBV7-2,.,TRBJ2-7,.,CASSPGLFSAIYEQYF,TGTGCCAGCAGCCCCGGGCTTTTTTCAGCGATCTACGAGCAGTACTTC
TRBV10-3,TRBD1,TRBJ2-7,.,CAISGQGYGEQYF,TGTGCCATCAGTGGACAGGGTTACGGCGAGCAGTACTTC